The 4 T cell receptor beta chains given below trace back to one sample, sequenced in a study of blood T cell repertoires in COVID-19. Measured with immunoSEQ multiplex PCR; TCRdb has only the in-frame clones, and not every one. The table has approximately 11,000 clones, 88% seen once. The sample consisted of peripheral blood. The source is a human donor in a cohort sampled during active COVID-19.

The V gene is TRBV9, the J gene TRBJ2-6; 11 bases are shared with TRBD2. The trim removed 4 bases at V and 3 bases at J, leaving 9 bases unmatched. From germline, CDR1 is SGDLS and CDR2 YYNGEE. The CDR3 is 18 amino acids. CDR3 sequence (DNA): TGTGCCAGCAGCCCCCCCGGGCTAGCGGGGGGTGGGGCCAACGTCCTGACTTTC. This codes for CASSPPGLAGGGANVLTF. The complete variable domain, with remaining parts taken from reference TRBV9 and TRBJ2-6, reads DSGVTQTPKHLITATGQRVTLRCSPRSGDLSVYWYQQSLDQGLQFLIQYYNGEERAKGNILERFSAQQFPDLHSELNLSSLELGDSALYFCASSPPGLAGGGANVLTFGAGSRLTVL.

This chain links TRBV30 with TRBJ2-2, with D possibly matching TRBD1 (6 bases). CDR1 and CDR2 (germline): GTSNPN, SVGIG (reference sequence). The V end lost 2 bases, the J end lost 6 bases, and 13 bases lay between the germline ends. CDR3 length: 14 residues. This CDR3 reads CAWSIQGYSGELFF. Written as DNA, the CDR3 is TGTGCCTGGAGTATCCAGGGGTATTCCGGGGAGCTGTTTTTT. Complete variable domain (other parts from reference TRBV30 and TRBJ2-2): SQTIHQWPATLVQPVGSPLSLECTVEGTSNPNLYWYRQAAGRGLQLLFYSVGIGQISSEVPQNLSASRPQDRQFILSSKKLLLSDSGFYLCAWSIQGYSGELFFGEGSRLTVL.

By its share, this clone is large. The V gene is TRBV30, the J gene TRBJ1-5; 7 bases agree with TRBD1. CDR1 is GTSNPN, CDR2 SVGIG, per germline (reference sequence). This CDR3 has 13 residues. V lost 2 bases, J lost 5 bases, and 3 bases stayed unmatched. The CDR3 sequence is CAWSRQGDQPQHF. As DNA, the CDR3 is TGTGCCTGGAGTCGCCAGGGGGATCAGCCCCAGCATTTT.

The gene calls are TRBV6-4 and TRBJ2-5; no firm D call. Germline assignment: CDR1 MRHNA and CDR2 SNTAGT. The V end was cut by 6 bases, the J end by 2 bases, with 10 bases between. CDR3 length: 13 amino acids. CDR3 in amino acids: CASRLGFQETQYF. The CDR3 DNA is TGTGCCAGCAGACTCGGGTTTCAAGAGACCCAGTACTTC.